Each of the 32 T cell receptor beta chains below was sequenced from the same sample in a study. TCRdb redid the calling of the 5' RACE reads with MiXCR, one entry per CDR3 protein. The repertoire holds about 50,000 distinct CDR3 sequences, with roughly a sixth as singletons. Sequenced: naive CD4+ T cells sorted from blood. The sample's subset: naive CD4+ T cells, CD4+CD45RA+CD25-. The receptors were gathered from a female donor with breast cancer.

In regard to this clonotype: This could be a read error, since a much larger clone is one nucleotide away. The CDR3 region has the DNA TGTGCCAGCAGCTCCCCCACAGGAGCAGATACGCAGTATTTT. Residues: CASSSPTGADTQYF. V is TRBV7-3 and J is TRBJ2-3; TRBD1 might be the D (5 bases). Germline-derived CDR1 and CDR2 are SGHTA and FQGTGA. Trimming removed 4 bases at V and 4 bases at J, with 12 bases between. The CDR3 length is 14 residues.

This clonotype turned up a few times. The gene calls are TRBV19 and TRBJ1-5; D remains unclear. Germline V gene sequence: CDR1 LNHDA, CDR2 SQIVND (reference sequence). V shed 7 bases and J shed 3 bases, with 10 bases lying between them. The CDR3 has 13 amino acids. CDR3 protein: CASTEGLNQPQHF. The CDR3 DNA is TGTGCCAGTACCGAAGGTCTCAATCAGCCCCAGCATTTT. Full variable domain (outside the CDR3, taken from reference TRBV19 and TRBJ1-5): DGGITQSPKYLFRKEGQNVTLSCEQNLNHDAMYWYRQDPGQGLRLIYYSQIVNDFQKGDIAEGYSVSREKKESFPLTVTSAQKNPTAFYLCASTEGLNQPQHFGDGTRLSIL.

This clonotype occurred many times. The chain couples TRBV5-1 to TRBJ1-2; 9 bases fit TRBD1. V lost 1 base, J lost 4 bases, and 2 bases stayed unmatched. The germline V gene encodes CDR1 SGHRS and CDR2 YFSETQ. This CDR3 contains 14 residues. CDR3 in amino acids: CASSLTGGAYGYTF. The CDR3 DNA is TGCGCCAGCAGCTTGACAGGGGGCGCCTATGGCTACACCTTC.

This rearrangement joins TRBV28 to TRBJ2-5; 14 positions agree with TRBD2. This CDR3 is 15 amino acids long. V was pared by 7 bases and J by 5 bases, with 6 bases of the junction left unmatched. The germline gives CDR1 MDHEN, CDR2 SYDVKM. The CDR3 DNA reads TGTGCCAGCACCCCGAGACTAGCGGGGGGGGAGACCCAGTACTTC. This encodes CASTPRLAGGETQYF.

CDR3 residues: CASSFRRMTQYF. In DNA, the CDR3 is TGTGCCAGCAGTTTTAGGAGAATGACCCAGTACTTC. This chain connects TRBV28 to TRBJ2-5, with no clear D. Deletions cut 3 bases from V and 7 bases from J, with 9 bases between. Looked up from germline, CDR1 is MDHEN and CDR2 is SYDVKM. The CDR3 is 12 residues long.

The table lists this clonotype with a few counts. V and J are TRBV20-1 and TRBJ2-1; D unclear. The CDR3 covers 18 residues. Looked up from germline, CDR1 is DFQATT and CDR2 is SNEGSKA (reference sequence). Deletions cut 0 bases from V and 12 bases from J, with 30 bases between. CDR3 nucleotides: TGCAGTGCTAGAGATGAAATGAGACTCCCGTTGAAACCCCATGGGCAGTTCTTC. Amino acids: CSARDEMRLPLKPHGQFF.

The V and J genes are TRBV5-1 and TRBJ2-7, with D hard to call. Germline lookup yields CDR1 SGHRS and CDR2 YFSETQ. Trimming shortened V by 1 base and J by 7 bases, and 12 bases separated the two germline ends. This CDR3 has 13 residues. CDR3 bases: TGCGCCAGCAGCTTGTTGAGCGACGGAGAGCAGTACTTC. Amino acids: CASSLLSDGEQYF.

The V call is TRBV24-1, the J call TRBJ2-1, with D possibly being TRBD2 (6 bases). V gave up 4 bases and J gave up 9 bases, with 12 bases separating them. Germline CDR1 and CDR2: KGHDR and SFDVKD. The CDR3 contains 13 residues. CDR3 region: CATSDRLVGEQFF. CDR3 bases: TGTGCCACCAGTGACCGACTAGTTGGTGAGCAGTTCTTC.

This clonotype occurred many times. At one boundary the junction diverges from the germline segment, which might be a read error. The genes are TRBV7-7 and TRBJ1-4, with 7 bases matching TRBD1. From germline, CDR1 is SSHAT and CDR2 FNYEAQ (reference sequence). CDR3 length: 16 amino acids. The CDR3 region is CASSLRQGSANEKLFF. CDR3 bases: TGTGCTAGCAGCTTAAGACAGGGATCAGCTAATGAAAAACTGTTTTTT.

This chain's CDR3 is CASSERGTGELFF. The CDR3 DNA follows: TGCGCCAGCAGTGAGCGCGGCACCGGGGAGCTGTTTTTT. The chain joins TRBV5-1 to TRBJ2-2; D gene unclear. CDR3 length equals 13 residues. CDR1 is SGHRS and CDR2 is YFSETQ in the germline V gene. Trimming took 5 bases from V and 4 from J, leaving 9 bases between them. The variable domain in full, with the rest retrieved from reference TRBV5-1 and TRBJ2-2, is KAGVTQTPRYLIKTRGQQVTLSCSPISGHRSVSWYQQTPGQGLQFLFEYFSETQRNKGNFPGRFSGRQFSNSRSEMNVSTLELGDSALYLCASSERGTGELFFGEGSRLTVL.

Of note for this clonotype: A read error may explain this, as a much larger clone is one base away. Here the CDR3 omits its conserved ending phenylalanine or tryptophan, so a read error is the likely source. The DNA is omitted, as the CDR3 cannot be located on it reliably, and the CDR3 follows TCRdb's listing. This chain uses TRBV12-3 or TRBV12-4 with TRBJ2-3; whether TRBD1, the table's D call, matches the DNA was not checked. The CDR3 totals 12 residues, both ends included. CDR3 sequence: CASSLRGTPAYV.

With regard to this clonotype: This CDR3 fails to terminate in the conserved phenylalanine or tryptophan, so it likely reflects a read error. It is unclear where the CDR3 begins or ends on the DNA, so no DNA is shown, and the CDR3 is as TCRdb lists it. The chain carries TRBV20-1 and TRBJ2-1; the listed D gene, TRBD2, was not tested against the DNA. The CDR3 comprises 18 residues, both ends counted. The germline CDR1 and CDR2 sequences are DFQATT and SNEGSKA (reference sequence). CDR3 loop: CSASGGRGLAGRADEKFS.

The V and J genes are TRBV5-1 and TRBJ2-7; 8 bases are a match to TRBD1. V shed 4 bases, J shed 1 base, and the junction held 7 bases outside the gene matches. This CDR3 contains 15 residues. Germline V gene sequence: CDR1 SGHRS, CDR2 YFSETQ. The CDR3 DNA reads as TGCGCCAGCAGCGTCAGGACAGGGTATTCCTACGAGCAGTACTTC. Translated, it gives CASSVRTGYSYEQYF.

This clonotype occurred a few times. This chain connects TRBV4-1 to TRBJ1-2, with D unclear. Germline values: CDR1 MGHRA, CDR2 YSYEKL. The ends were cut back, 0 bases at V and 8 bases at J, with 22 bases in the middle. This CDR3 contains 17 residues. CDR3 region: CASSQDPPGTVLRGYTF. The CDR3 DNA follows: TGCGCCAGCAGCCAAGACCCCCCGGGAACGGTTTTGCGGGGCTACACCTTC.

This clonotype has at least ten counts. The chain couples TRBV6-5 to TRBJ2-7, with 7 nucleotides matching TRBD1. J gave up 2 bases and V 6 bases, and 10 bases lay outside the gene matches. The germline gives CDR1 MNHEY, CDR2 SVGAGI. The CDR3 totals 15 residues. CDR3 nucleotides: TGTGCCAGCAGGGATGGACAGGCCCGAACCTACGAGCAGTACTTC. Amino acid sequence: CASRDGQARTYEQYF.

On this clonotype: Relative to the germline gene, one junction end is altered; a read error may explain this. The V and J genes are TRBV6-1 and TRBJ1-2, with 8 bases fitting TRBD1. The germline V gene encodes CDR1 MNHNS and CDR2 SASEGT. The CDR3 is made up of 13 amino acids. CDR3 nucleotides: TGTGCCAGCAACCGGGACAGGAACTATGGCTGCACCTTC. It is translated as CASNRDRNYGCTF.

The chain uses TRBV5-1 and TRBJ2-1; D is possibly TRBD1 (5 bases). Trimming removed 0 bases from V and 6 bases from J, with 13 bases in between. The CDR3 runs 15 residues. The V gene's germline CDR1 is SGHRS and CDR2 YFSETQ. CDR3 sequence: CASSLEQVWVNEQFF. The CDR3 DNA is TGCGCCAGCAGCTTGGAACAGGTTTGGGTCAATGAGCAGTTCTTC. The full variable domain, rest sourced from reference TRBV5-1 and TRBJ2-1, is KAGVTQTPRYLIKTRGQQVTLSCSPISGHRSVSWYQQTPGQGLQFLFEYFSETQRNKGNFPGRFSGRQFSNSRSEMNVSTLELGDSALYLCASSLEQVWVNEQFFGPGTRLTVL.

Note on this clonotype: This could be a read error, since a much larger clone is one nucleotide away. The chain joins TRBV15 to TRBJ2-5, with TRBD2 identical over 12 bases. The CDR3 is made up of 16 amino acids. Germline V gene data show CDR1 as LNHNV and CDR2 as YYDKDF (reference sequence). CDR3 bases: TGTGCCACCACCTTAGGACTAGCGGGGCTCCAAGAGACCCGGTACTTC. This codes for CATTLGLAGLQETRYF.

This clonotype qualifies as medium-sized. The V gene is TRBV4-1, the J gene TRBJ2-7; D remains ambiguous. The germline gives CDR1 MGHRA, CDR2 YSYEKL. With 4 bases removed from V and 1 base from J, the gap between germline ends came to 14 bases. The CDR3 is made up of 15 amino acids. The CDR3, as DNA: TGCGCCAGCAGCCCCCAGGTGACAACTTCCTACGAGCAGTACTTC. Its translation is CASSPQVTTSYEQYF.

This clonotype came up many times. The rearrangement joins TRBV5-1 to TRBJ2-3; D not certain. The V end lost 0 bases, the J end lost 6 bases, and 14 bases lay between the germline ends. Per germline, CDR1 SGHRS and CDR2 YFSETQ. CDR3 length equals 15 residues. The CDR3, as DNA: TGCGCCAGCAGCTTGGGGCACGCCGATGCGGATACGCAGTATTTT. This gives the protein CASSLGHADADTQYF.

Worth noting for this clonotype: Relative to the germline gene, one junction end is altered; a read error may explain this. The genes are TRBV7-9 and TRBJ1-5, with 10 positions matching TRBD1. The CDR3 has 15 residues. Germline CDR1 SEHNR, CDR2 FQNEAQ (reference sequence). The CDR3 DNA sequence: TGTGCCAGCGGCTTAGGGGGGACAGGGGTACAGCCCCAGCATTTT. It is translated as CASGLGGTGVQPQHF.

A few counts support this clonotype. This sequence joins TRBV6-1 and TRBJ2-5; maybe TRBD2 (5 bases). The CDR3 is 15 residues long. CDR1 is MNHNS and CDR2 is SASEGT in the germline V gene. Trimming took off 4 bases at V and 5 bases at J, with 17 bases between the two ends. Written as DNA, the CDR3 is TGTGCCAGCAGTGGTGGGATGAGGGCCCTGGAGACCCAGTACTTC. It encodes CASSGGMRALETQYF.

With regard to this clonotype: Germline is not matched at one junction end, which may reflect a read error. The chain recombines TRBV20-1 with TRBJ1-4; D remains ambiguous. This CDR3 has 13 residues. Germline-derived CDR1 and CDR2 are DFQATT and SNEGSKA (reference sequence). For the CDR3, the DNA is TGCAGTGCTAGGGAACAGCAGATCGAAAAACTGTGTTTT. It is translated as CSAREQQIEKLCF.

This clonotype was counted only a few times. The genes are TRBV5-1 and TRBJ1-1; D remains ambiguous. The CDR3 consists of 17 residues. Trimming left V 5 bases short and J 0 bases short, with 20 bases between. Germline-derived CDR1 and CDR2 are SGHRS and YFSETQ. Here the CDR3 reads CASSSTPRSHMNTEAFF. The CDR3 nucleotides are TGCGCCAGCAGTTCGACACCCCGTTCCCACATGAACACTGAAGCTTTCTTT.

This clonotype occurred once. The chain links TRBV20-1 to TRBJ1-6; D is perhaps TRBD1 (6 bases). With 1 base removed from V and 7 bases from J, the gap between germline ends came to 17 bases. Germline V lookup: CDR1 DFQATT, CDR2 SNEGSKA (reference sequence). The CDR3 runs 16 residues. CDR3 region: CSARVGEQGRNSPLHF. CDR3 nucleotides: TGCAGTGCTAGAGTCGGAGAACAGGGACGAAATTCACCCCTCCACTTT.

The chain carries TRBV5-1 and TRBJ2-1; TRBD1 is a possible D gene (5 bases). Germline assignment: CDR1 SGHRS and CDR2 YFSETQ. The CDR3 has 16 residues. With 6 bases removed from V and 0 bases from J, the gap between germline ends came to 16 bases. This chain's CDR3 is CASTSRPDSSYNEQFF. In DNA, the CDR3 is TGCGCCAGCACCTCGAGGCCAGACAGCTCCTACAATGAGCAGTTCTTC.

This clonotype showed up many times. At one end the junction does not follow the germline gene, possibly because of a read error. The chain uses TRBV7-7 and TRBJ2-5; TRBD1 is a possible D gene (8 bases). Looked up from germline, CDR1 is SSHAT and CDR2 is FNYEAQ (reference sequence). The length of the CDR3 is 15 residues. CDR3 protein: CASSFAGQGGETQYF. For the CDR3, the DNA is TGTGCTAGCAGCTTTGCAGGACAGGGAGGGGAGACCCAGTACTTC.

There are a few counts of this clonotype. The chain couples TRBV5-1 to TRBJ1-1, with 9 nucleotides matching TRBD1. Germline V gene lookup returns CDR1 SGHRS and CDR2 YFSETQ. V was clipped by 0 bases and J by 4 bases; unmatched bases: 4. This CDR3 contains 15 residues. The CDR3 DNA reads TGCGCCAGCAGCTTGGAGGGGACAGGGAGCACTGAAGCTTTCTTT. The encoded protein is CASSLEGTGSTEAFF.

The rearrangement links TRBV5-1 to TRBJ2-3, with 7 bases that match TRBD2. CDR3 length: 15 amino acids. Germline V lookup: CDR1 SGHRS, CDR2 YFSETQ. Trimming cost V 6 bases and J 4 bases; bases outside gene matches: 11. CDR3 sequence (DNA): TGCGCCAGCACCCTGGGACTATCCACAGCAGATACGCAGTATTTT. It translates to CASTLGLSTADTQYF. The entire variable domain, with the rest obtained from reference TRBV5-1 and TRBJ2-3, is as follows: KAGVTQTPRYLIKTRGQQVTLSCSPISGHRSVSWYQQTPGQGLQFLFEYFSETQRNKGNFPGRFSGRQFSNSRSEMNVSTLELGDSALYLCASTLGLSTADTQYFGPGTRLTVL.

This clonotype was seen only once. The final CDR3 position lacks the conserved phenylalanine or tryptophan, pointing to a likely read error. This chain links TRBV20-1 with TRBJ2-3; no reliable D call. CDR1 is DFQATT, CDR2 SNEGSKA, per germline (reference sequence). V lost 3 bases to trimming and J lost 0 bases, with 7 bases between them. There are 13 residues in the CDR3. In DNA form, the CDR3 reads TGCAGTGCTAGTCTAGTTAGCACAGATACGCAGTATCTT. Translating it yields CSASLVSTDTQYL.

In this sample, this clonotype turned up a few times. The J gene is TRBJ2-7, the V gene TRBV20-1; 8 nucleotides line up with TRBD2. With 4 bases clipped from V and 0 bases from J, the junction kept 8 bases outside the gene matches. This CDR3 is 15 amino acids long. Germline V gene lookup returns CDR1 DFQATT and CDR2 SNEGSKA (reference sequence). The DNA for the CDR3 is TGCAGTGCTATGACGGGACTAGAAAGCTCCTACGAGCAGTACTTC. This translates into CSAMTGLESSYEQYF.

A few counts support this clonotype. The chain couples TRBV15 to TRBJ2-5; TRBD2 matches 11 bases. Germline lookup yields CDR1 LNHNV and CDR2 YYDKDF (reference sequence). The junction had 5 bases not matched to a gene; V was cut back by 0 bases and J by 5 bases. The CDR3 covers 16 residues. In DNA, the CDR3 is TGTGCCACCAGCAGAGAACTAGCGGGAGTCAGGGAGACCCAGTACTTC. Its translation: CATSRELAGVRETQYF.